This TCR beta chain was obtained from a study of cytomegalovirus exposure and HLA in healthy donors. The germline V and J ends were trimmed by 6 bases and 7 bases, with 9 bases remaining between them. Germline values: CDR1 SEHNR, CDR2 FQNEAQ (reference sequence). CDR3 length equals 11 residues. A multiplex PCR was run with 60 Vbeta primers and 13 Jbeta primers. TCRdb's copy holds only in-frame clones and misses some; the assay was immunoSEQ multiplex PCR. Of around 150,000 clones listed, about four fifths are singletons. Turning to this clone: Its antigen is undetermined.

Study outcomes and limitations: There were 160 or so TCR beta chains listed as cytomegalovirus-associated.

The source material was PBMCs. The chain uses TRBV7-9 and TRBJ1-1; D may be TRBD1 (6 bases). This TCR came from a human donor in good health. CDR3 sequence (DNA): TGTGCCAGCAGAAAGGACAGTGAAGCTTTCTTT. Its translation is CASRKDSEAFF.